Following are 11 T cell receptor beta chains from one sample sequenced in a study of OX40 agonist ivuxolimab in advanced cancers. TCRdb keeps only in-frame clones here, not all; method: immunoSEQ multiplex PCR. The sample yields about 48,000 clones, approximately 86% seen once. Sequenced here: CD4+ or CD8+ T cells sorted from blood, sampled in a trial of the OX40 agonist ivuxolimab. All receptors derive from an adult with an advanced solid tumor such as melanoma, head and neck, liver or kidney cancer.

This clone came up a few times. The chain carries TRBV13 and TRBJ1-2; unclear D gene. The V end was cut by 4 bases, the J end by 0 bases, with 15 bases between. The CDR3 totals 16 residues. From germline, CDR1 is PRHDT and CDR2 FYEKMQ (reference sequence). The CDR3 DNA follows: TGTGCCAGCAGCTCCGGACCGCTACCCTCTAACTATGGCTACACCTTC. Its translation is CASSSGPLPSNYGYTF.

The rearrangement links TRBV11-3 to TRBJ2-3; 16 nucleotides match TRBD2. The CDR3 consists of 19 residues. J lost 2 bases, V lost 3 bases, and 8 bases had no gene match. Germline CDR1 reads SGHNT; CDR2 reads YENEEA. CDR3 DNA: TGTGCCAGCAGCTTGCAGGGACTAGCGGGAGGGCCGGACACAGATACGCAGTATTTT. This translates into CASSLQGLAGGPDTDTQYF.

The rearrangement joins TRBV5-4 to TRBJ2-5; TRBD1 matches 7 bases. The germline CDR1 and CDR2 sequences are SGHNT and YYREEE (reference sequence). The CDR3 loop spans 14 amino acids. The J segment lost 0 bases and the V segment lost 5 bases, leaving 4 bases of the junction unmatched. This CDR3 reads CASRPGQNQETQYF. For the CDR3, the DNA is TGTGCCAGCAGGCCGGGACAGAACCAAGAGACCCAGTACTTC.

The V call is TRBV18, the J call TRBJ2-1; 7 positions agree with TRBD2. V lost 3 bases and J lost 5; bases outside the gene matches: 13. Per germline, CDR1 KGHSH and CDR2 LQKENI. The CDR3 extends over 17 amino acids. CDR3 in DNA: TGTGCCAGCTCACCCCGAACGGGGAGGGGAGCGGACAATGAGCAGTTCTTC. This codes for CASSPRTGRGADNEQFF.

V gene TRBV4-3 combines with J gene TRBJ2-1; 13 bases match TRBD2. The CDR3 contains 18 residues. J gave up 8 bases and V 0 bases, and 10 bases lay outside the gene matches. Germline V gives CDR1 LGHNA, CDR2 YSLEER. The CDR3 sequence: CASSQEPLTSGRSHEQFF. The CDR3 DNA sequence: TGCGCCAGCAGCCAAGAACCGTTGACTAGCGGGAGGAGCCATGAGCAGTTCTTC.

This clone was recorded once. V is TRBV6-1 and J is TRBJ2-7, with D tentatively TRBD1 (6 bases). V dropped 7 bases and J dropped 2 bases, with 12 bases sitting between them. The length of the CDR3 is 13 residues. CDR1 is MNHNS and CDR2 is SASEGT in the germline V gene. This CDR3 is CASTSGQTYEQYF. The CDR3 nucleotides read TGTGCCAGCACCTCGGGACAAACCTACGAGCAGTACTTC.

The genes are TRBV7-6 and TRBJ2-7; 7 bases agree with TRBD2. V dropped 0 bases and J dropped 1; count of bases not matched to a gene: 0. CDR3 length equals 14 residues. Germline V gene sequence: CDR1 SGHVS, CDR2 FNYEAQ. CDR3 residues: CASSLAGGSYEQYF. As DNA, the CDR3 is TGTGCCAGCAGCTTAGCGGGAGGGTCCTACGAGCAGTACTTC. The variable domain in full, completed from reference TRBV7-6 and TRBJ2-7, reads GAGVSQSPRYKVTKRGQDVALRCDPISGHVSLYWYRQALGQGPEFLTYFNYEAQQDKSGLPNDRFSAERPEGSISTLTIQRTEQRDSAMYRCASSLAGGSYEQYFGPGTRLTVT.

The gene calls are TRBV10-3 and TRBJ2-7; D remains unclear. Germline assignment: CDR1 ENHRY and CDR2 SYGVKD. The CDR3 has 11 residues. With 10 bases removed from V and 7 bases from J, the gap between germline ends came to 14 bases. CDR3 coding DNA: TGTGCCACTACCAATTCCAATGAGCAGTACTTC. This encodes CATTNSNEQYF.

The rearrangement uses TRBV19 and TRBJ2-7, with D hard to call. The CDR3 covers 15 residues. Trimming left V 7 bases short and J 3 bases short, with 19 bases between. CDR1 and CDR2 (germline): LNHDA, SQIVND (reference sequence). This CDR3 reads CASMKAPRNFYEQYF. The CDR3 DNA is TGTGCCAGTATGAAGGCGCCGAGGAACTTCTACGAGCAGTACTTC.

CDR3 sequence: CASSYTQISPLHF. CDR3 DNA sequence: TGTGCCAGCAGTTACACCCAGATTTCACCCCTCCACTTT. The chain links TRBV6-5 to TRBJ1-6; D gene ambiguous. The CDR3 totals 13 residues. The germline V gene has CDR1 MNHEY and CDR2 SVGAGI. The V end was cut by 2 bases, the J end by 9 bases, with 8 bases between.

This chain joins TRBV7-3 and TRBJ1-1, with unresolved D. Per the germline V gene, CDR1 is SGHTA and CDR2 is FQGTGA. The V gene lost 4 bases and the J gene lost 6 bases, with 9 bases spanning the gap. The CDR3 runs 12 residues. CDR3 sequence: CASSSAGAEAFF. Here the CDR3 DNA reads TGTGCCAGCAGCTCGGCTGGCGCTGAAGCTTTCTTT.